The 29 T cell receptor beta chains presented below share a single source sample, sequenced in a study of T cell changes during pregnancy in multiple sclerosis. Here immunoSEQ multiplex PCR was the method, and the copy in TCRdb shows in-frame clones only, minus some. The table lists approximately 71,000 clones, around 90% of them singletons. The specimen comprised peripheral blood, sampled in the second trimester of pregnancy. All receptors come from a female donor with multiple sclerosis, enrolled in a pregnancy study.

This chain joins TRBV6-4 and TRBJ2-3; 10 nucleotides match TRBD1. J lost 4 bases, V lost 5 bases, and 6 bases had no gene match. Germline assignment: CDR1 MRHNA and CDR2 SNTAGT. This CDR3 is built from 15 residues. CDR3 amino acids: CASSPTGGGPDTQYF. The DNA for the CDR3 is TGTGCCAGCAGTCCGACAGGGGGCGGCCCAGATACGCAGTATTTT.

This chain joins TRBV5-6 and TRBJ1-2; TRBD1 aligns across 8 bases. The CDR3 is 16 amino acids. V shed 3 bases, J shed 2 bases, and the junction held 9 bases outside the gene matches. Germline V CDR1 and CDR2: SGHDT, YYEEEE. In DNA, the CDR3 is TGTGCCAGCAGCTCAGAGACAGGGGTGGGAAACTATGGCTACACCTTC. Residues: CASSSETGVGNYGYTF. Complete variable domain (other parts from reference TRBV5-6 and TRBJ1-2): DAGVTQSPTHLIKTRGQQVTLRCSPKSGHDTVSWYQQALGQGPQFIFQYYEEEERQRGNFPDRFSGHQFPNYSSELNVNALLLGDSALYLCASSSETGVGNYGYTFGSGTRLTVV.

This clone turned up a few times. The gene calls are TRBV11-2 and TRBJ2-2; D not certain. The CDR3 contains 15 residues. Germline V gives CDR1 SGHAT, CDR2 FQNNGV. Between the trimmed V and J ends, which lost 4 bases and 0 bases, there was a span of 9 bases. The DNA for the CDR3 is TGTGCCAGCAGCTCCCGGAGCGCGAACACCGGGGAGCTGTTTTTT. Its translation: CASSSRSANTGELFF.

V usage is TRBV27 and J usage is TRBJ1-1, with no clear D. The germline V gene has CDR1 MNHEY and CDR2 SMNVEV (reference sequence). Trimming took off 3 bases at V and 5 bases at J, with 10 bases between the two ends. This CDR3 region has 13 residues. CDR3 nucleotide sequence: TGTGCCAGCAGTTTGCGGACTGGGACTGAAGCTTTCTTT. This encodes CASSLRTGTEAFF.

The V call is TRBV30, the J call TRBJ1-2, with D perhaps matching TRBD1 (6 bases). CDR1 GTSNPN and CDR2 SVGIG come from the germline V gene (reference sequence). V was shortened by 1 base and J by 8 bases, with 14 bases between the two germline ends. The CDR3 is 13 residues long. The CDR3 sequence is CAWSGTVWQGYTF. The CDR3 nucleotides are TGTGCCTGGAGTGGGACAGTTTGGCAGGGCTACACCTTC.

The genes are TRBV7-9 and TRBJ2-2, with TRBD1 as a possible D gene (6 bases). This CDR3 region has 17 residues. Germline lookup yields CDR1 SEHNR and CDR2 FQNEAQ (reference sequence). V shed 5 bases and J shed 4 bases, with 20 bases lying between them. CDR3 bases: TGTGCCAGCAGCCCCCAACCAAAATGGACAGCCACCGGGGAGCTGTTTTTT. It translates to CASSPQPKWTATGELFF.

This chain links TRBV7-2 with TRBJ2-3; D unresolved. Between the trimmed V and J ends, which lost 4 bases and 4 bases, there was a span of 15 bases. The CDR3 consists of 15 residues. CDR1 SGHTA and CDR2 FQGNSA come from the germline V gene. The CDR3 protein is CASSSDSSIADTQYF. The DNA of the CDR3 is TGTGCCAGCAGCTCCGATTCCAGTATCGCAGATACGCAGTATTTT.

The chain is built from TRBV7-9 and TRBJ1-5; D may be TRBD1 (5 bases). Germline loops: CDR1 SEHNR, CDR2 FQNEAQ (reference sequence). V lost 3 bases and J lost 5, with 11 bases in between. The CDR3 is 14 residues long. CDR3 residues: CASSFVGADQPQHF. The CDR3 nucleotides read TGTGCCAGCAGCTTCGTTGGGGCCGATCAGCCCCAGCATTTT. The entire variable domain, with the rest obtained from reference TRBV7-9 and TRBJ1-5, is as follows: DTGVSQNPRHKITKRGQNVTFRCDPISEHNRLYWYRQTLGQGPEFLTYFQNEAQLEKSRLLSDRFSAERPKGSFSTLEIQRTEQGDSAMYLCASSFVGADQPQHFGDGTRLSIL.

The chain has TRBV10-3 and TRBJ1-1, with TRBD1 matching over 7 bases. The CDR3 is 13 residues long. Germline-derived CDR1 and CDR2 are ENHRY and SYGVKD. The J segment lost 6 bases and the V segment lost 6 bases, leaving 7 bases of the junction unmatched. The CDR3: CAIRLDREAEAFF. CDR3 in DNA: TGTGCCATCAGACTTGACAGGGAGGCTGAAGCTTTCTTT.

This sequence joins TRBV18 and TRBJ1-3; no clear D gene. CDR1 and CDR2 (germline): KGHSH, LQKENI. CDR3 length equals 17 residues. The V gene lost 3 bases and the J gene lost 0 bases, with 15 bases spanning the gap. This CDR3 is CASSPDAGGSSGNTIYF. CDR3 sequence (DNA): TGTGCCAGCTCACCCGACGCGGGTGGTAGCTCTGGAAACACCATATATTTT.

The chain is built from TRBV6-5 and TRBJ2-3; TRBD2 matches at 8 bases. The germline CDR1 and CDR2 sequences are MNHEY and SVGAGI. The CDR3 length is 15 residues. The J segment lost 2 bases and the V segment lost 4 bases, leaving 5 bases of the junction unmatched. The CDR3 protein is CASSWKREFTDTQYF. In nucleotides, the CDR3 is TGTGCCAGCAGTTGGAAGCGGGAGTTCACAGATACGCAGTATTTT.

The chain recombines TRBV2 with TRBJ1-5, with D uncertain. This CDR3 region has 15 residues. Per the germline V gene, CDR1 is SNHLY and CDR2 is FYNNEI. Trimming took 1 base from V and 1 from J, leaving 8 bases between them. The CDR3 coding sequence is TGTGCCAGCAGTGAAGTAACAGCAAGCAATCAGCCCCAGCATTTT. Its translation is CASSEVTASNQPQHF.

The V call is TRBV7-3, the J call TRBJ2-5, with TRBD2 matching over 12 bases. The CDR3 is made up of 14 amino acids. Germline CDR1 SGHTA, CDR2 FQGTGA. Germline trimming cut 4 bases from V and 4 bases from J; bases unmatched to any gene: 1. The CDR3 sequence: CASSSGLAGETQYF. The CDR3 DNA sequence: TGTGCCAGCAGCTCGGGACTAGCGGGAGAGACCCAGTACTTC.

This chain uses TRBV6-1 with TRBJ2-7, with D perhaps TRBD1 (5 bases). Trimming stripped 2 bases from V and 4 bases from J, with 9 bases between. There are 13 residues in the CDR3. The germline V gene encodes CDR1 MNHNS and CDR2 SASEGT. The CDR3 DNA reads TGTGCCAGCAGTGAAAGCAGGGCTTACGAGCAGTACTTC. Residues: CASSESRAYEQYF.

The chain has TRBV18 and TRBJ2-1; D possibly corresponds to TRBD1 (6 bases). The V end was cut by 6 bases, the J end by 4 bases, with 13 bases between. This CDR3 has 14 amino acids. The V gene's germline CDR1 is KGHSH and CDR2 LQKENI. The CDR3 spells CASSLRTDYNEQFF. The CDR3 DNA follows: TGTGCCAGCTCCCTCCGGACAGATTACAATGAGCAGTTCTTC.

The CDR3 is CASSPNRNQPQHF. CDR3 DNA: TGTGCCAGCTCACCGAACAGAAATCAGCCCCAGCATTTT. This sequence joins TRBV18 and TRBJ1-5; D is uncertain. V was cut by 3 bases and J by 4 bases, with 7 bases left in between. The CDR3 contains 13 residues. In germline, CDR1 is KGHSH, CDR2 LQKENI.

The rearrangement joins TRBV9 to TRBJ1-2; no clear D. The germline CDR1 and CDR2 sequences are SGDLS and YYNGEE. Trimming removed 2 bases from V and 8 bases from J, with 16 bases in between. This CDR3 comprises 14 residues. CDR3 nucleotides: TGTGCCAGCAGCGTCCACCCGGGGTTTGAGGGCTACACCTTC. Translating it yields CASSVHPGFEGYTF.

The CDR3 sequence is CASRYRESNTEAFF. The CDR3, as DNA: TGTGCCAGCAGATACAGAGAATCGAACACTGAAGCTTTCTTT. V and J are TRBV11-1 and TRBJ1-1; D unresolved. Between the trimmed V and J ends, which lost 6 bases and 1 base, there was a span of 12 bases. Germline V gene lookup returns CDR1 SGHAT and CDR2 FQDESV (reference sequence). The CDR3 has 14 amino acids.

In this sample, this clone turned up a few times. The chain combines TRBV2 with TRBJ2-7; a weak D match, TRBD1 (5 bases). The V end was cut by 6 bases, the J end by 3 bases, with 9 bases between. The germline V gene has CDR1 SNHLY and CDR2 FYNNEI. This CDR3 has 12 residues. Here the CDR3 reads CASREQVYEQYF. The CDR3 region has the DNA TGTGCCAGCAGAGAACAGGTCTACGAGCAGTACTTC.

This clone was detected only once. The rearrangement uses TRBV28 and TRBJ2-7, with 11 bases identical to TRBD2. Germline lookup yields CDR1 MDHEN and CDR2 SYDVKM. CDR3 length: 14 residues. J gave up 2 bases and V 9 bases, and 6 bases lay outside the gene matches. Here the CDR3 reads CASEGLAETYEQYF. CDR3 DNA sequence: TGTGCCAGTGAGGGACTAGCGGAAACCTACGAGCAGTACTTC.

J is TRBJ1-1 and V is TRBV7-2; D gene unclear. The CDR3 runs 11 residues. Germline CDR1 SGHTA, CDR2 FQGNSA. V was trimmed by 3 bases and J by 8 bases, leaving 7 bases between them. CDR3 coding DNA: TGTGCCAGCAGCTTTCACAAGGAAGCTTTCTTT. Protein product: CASSFHKEAFF.

The chain employs TRBV14 and TRBJ2-1; D is uncertain. Trimming shortened V by 4 bases and J by 4 bases, and 8 bases separated the two germline ends. The CDR3 runs 13 residues. CDR1 and CDR2 (germline): SGHDN, FVKESK. The CDR3: CASSPYTYNEQFF. CDR3 bases: TGTGCCAGCAGCCCCTATACTTACAATGAGCAGTTCTTC.

The CDR3 region has the DNA TGTGCCAGCAGCGTGGAGGGCGGCACTGAAGCTTTCTTT. Translating it yields CASSVEGGTEAFF. V and J are TRBV9 and TRBJ1-1; D remains ambiguous. Germline V CDR1 and CDR2: SGDLS, YYNGEE. Trimming took 2 bases from V and 4 from J, leaving 9 bases between them. This CDR3 contains 13 residues. The variable domain in full, with the rest retrieved from reference TRBV9 and TRBJ1-1, is DSGVTQTPKHLITATGQRVTLRCSPRSGDLSVYWYQQSLDQGLQFLIQYYNGEERAKGNILERFSAQQFPDLHSELNLSSLELGDSALYFCASSVEGGTEAFFGQGTRLTVV.

This chain connects TRBV29-1 to TRBJ2-1; 7 bases agree with TRBD2. Per the germline V gene, CDR1 is SQVTM and CDR2 is ANQGSEA. The CDR3 extends over 17 amino acids. V was clipped by 2 bases and J by 3 bases; unmatched bases: 13. The CDR3 DNA reads as TGCAGCGTTGAATTAAGCGGGACCTACTGGGACTACAATGAGCAGTTCTTC. Translation: CSVELSGTYWDYNEQFF.

The rearrangement links TRBV6-5 to TRBJ2-7; a possible D gene is TRBD2 (6 bases). The CDR3 has 14 residues. From germline, CDR1 is MNHEY and CDR2 SVGAGI. V lost 6 bases and J lost 4, with 16 bases in between. This CDR3 reads CASRRDSSWYEQYF. In DNA, the CDR3 is TGTGCCAGCAGACGGGACTCTTCGTGGTACGAGCAGTACTTC.

The chain combines TRBV5-1 with TRBJ2-5, with 9 bases identical to TRBD1. Losses at the gene ends were 0 bases for V and 5 bases for J; bases not matched to a gene: 14. CDR1 is SGHRS and CDR2 is YFSETQ in the germline V gene. The length of the CDR3 is 18 residues. The CDR3 here is CASSLGVAVGQGMETQYF. CDR3 nucleotides: TGCGCCAGCAGCTTGGGCGTAGCTGTAGGACAGGGGATGGAGACCCAGTACTTC. Drawing the rest from reference TRBV5-1 and TRBJ2-5, the complete variable domain is KAGVTQTPRYLIKTRGQQVTLSCSPISGHRSVSWYQQTPGQGLQFLFEYFSETQRNKGNFPGRFSGRQFSNSRSEMNVSTLELGDSALYLCASSLGVAVGQGMETQYFGPGTRLLVL.

The chain couples TRBV7-3 to TRBJ2-3, with D possibly TRBD2 on 5 matching bases. The germline V and J ends were trimmed by 3 bases and 0 bases, with 13 bases remaining between them. The CDR3 sequence is 16 residues long. Germline V gene sequence: CDR1 SGHTA, CDR2 FQGTGA. The CDR3 DNA reads as TGTGCCAGCAGCTTGTTAGCGACCGGAAGCACAGATACGCAGTATTTT. The encoded protein is CASSLLATGSTDTQYF.

This clone was detected only once. J is TRBJ2-2 and V is TRBV19, with 11 bases lining up with TRBD1. The junction had 7 bases not matched to a gene; V was cut back by 4 bases and J by 0 bases. Germline V CDR1 and CDR2: LNHDA, SQIVND (reference sequence). The CDR3 totals 18 residues. Here the CDR3 reads CASSTRGQGGTNTGELFF. DNA of the CDR3: TGTGCCAGTAGTACCCGGGGACAGGGGGGGACGAACACCGGGGAGCTGTTTTTT.

The chain recombines TRBV6-5 with TRBJ1-1; maybe TRBD1 (5 bases). V dropped 2 bases and J dropped 1 base, with 11 bases sitting between them. In germline, CDR1 is MNHEY, CDR2 SVGAGI. The CDR3 sequence is 15 residues long. The CDR3 nucleotides are TGTGCCAGCAGTTACGGAGGGCAGGGGAACACTGAAGCTTTCTTT. The encoded protein is CASSYGGQGNTEAFF.